This record covers a single T cell receptor beta chain. The antigen is undetermined. Sorting gave populations that all exceeded 95% purity. Expressed TCRB transcripts were sequenced after all isolated RNA was converted to cDNA. Assay used: immunoSEQ multiplex PCR; TCRdb lists only in-frame clones, some missing. The sample lists 200,000 to 250,000 clones, roughly 14% occurring once. The record originates from a study of beta chain features in type 1 diabetes. Points from the study as a whole: Across all four CD4+ subsets, people with type 1 diabetes showed modestly shorter TCRB CDR3s. When cDNA is sequenced, cells with high TCR expression could be over-represented. The naive, central memory and Treg TCRB repertoires looked more alike in patients than they did in healthy donors. A potential PCR bias toward shorter templates would be equal in patient and control samples.

V was shortened by 3 bases and J by 6 bases, with 12 bases between the two germline ends. Germline CDR1 reads SGHAT; CDR2 reads FQNNGV. This CDR3 has 13 amino acids. The chain combines TRBV11-2 with TRBJ2-7, with D possibly TRBD2 on 6 matching bases. This TCR derives from a young man with type 1 diabetes. Source material: naive CD4+ T cells from blood. The CDR3 reads CASSLGEVGEQYF. CDR3 nucleotides: TGTGCCAGCAGCTTGGGGGAGGTGGGCGAGCAGTACTTC. The full variable domain, completed using reference TRBV11-2 and TRBJ2-7, is EAGVAQSPRYKIIEKRQSVAFWCNPISGHATLYWYQQILGQGPKLLIQFQNNGVVDDSQLPKDRFSAERLKGVDSTLKIQPAKLEDSAVYLCASSLGEVGEQYFGPGTRLTVT.